This T cell receptor (beta chain) was documented in a study of T cell repertoires in cytomegalovirus infection. Study in general: Indicated by public TCR beta signatures were CMV infection and matching HLA type. Whole-study findings and limits: Public TCR beta family frequency separated CMV-and-HLA carriers, including in an independent cohort. Predominance within the ex vivo response was attributable to HLA-C-restricted CMV-specific TCR beta clonotypes.

One entry per CDR3 protein results from TCRdb running MiXCR on the reads. The sample yields around 710,000 distinct CDR3 sequences, about 28% seen once. With V trimmed by 5 bases and J by 9 bases, 10 bases remained unmatched. CDR1 and CDR2 (germline): SGHVS, FNYEAQ. This CDR3 has 14 residues. This clonotype was observed a few times. Its antigen is unknown. The sample in question was cultured CD8+ T cells from PBMCs, obtained from culture after CMV antigen stimulation. The chain couples TRBV7-6 to TRBJ1-1, with 9 bases matching TRBD1. The source of this sequence is a human donor in good health (CMV status not recorded). Some clones in this sample may be carry-over from other donors' samples. The DNA for the CDR3 is TGTGCCAGCAGCGTGCCGGGACAGGGTACACAAGCTTTCTTT. Its translation: CASSVPGQGTQAFF. The whole variable domain, remainder taken from reference TRBV7-6 and TRBJ1-1, is GAGVSQSPRYKVTKRGQDVALRCDPISGHVSLYWYRQALGQGPEFLTYFNYEAQQDKSGLPNDRFSAERPEGSISTLTIQRTEQRDSAMYRCASSVPGQGTQAFFGQGTRLTVV.